The TCR beta chain under discussion was sequenced for a study of blood T cells in healthy people across ages. Combining a sample-barcoded 5' primer with a J-beta primer mix, a second PCR ran for about 7 to 11 cycles. TCRdb analysed the 5' RACE reads with MiXCR anew, one entry per CDR3 protein. The sample lists about 1.7 million distinct CDR3 sequences, 28% occurring once. Turning to this clonotype: The junction differs from germline at one of its ends, possibly a read error.

Germline CDR1 and CDR2: WSHSY and SAAADI. The CDR3 has 14 amino acids. The receptor was isolated from a woman aged 25 to 39 in good health. The rearrangement joins TRBV10-2 to TRBJ2-7; 7 bases line up with TRBD2. The material sequenced was blood. CDR3 in DNA: TGCGCCAGCTTGGGGGGAGGGCCTTCCTACGAGCAGTACTTT. Encoded protein: CASLGGGPSYEQYF.